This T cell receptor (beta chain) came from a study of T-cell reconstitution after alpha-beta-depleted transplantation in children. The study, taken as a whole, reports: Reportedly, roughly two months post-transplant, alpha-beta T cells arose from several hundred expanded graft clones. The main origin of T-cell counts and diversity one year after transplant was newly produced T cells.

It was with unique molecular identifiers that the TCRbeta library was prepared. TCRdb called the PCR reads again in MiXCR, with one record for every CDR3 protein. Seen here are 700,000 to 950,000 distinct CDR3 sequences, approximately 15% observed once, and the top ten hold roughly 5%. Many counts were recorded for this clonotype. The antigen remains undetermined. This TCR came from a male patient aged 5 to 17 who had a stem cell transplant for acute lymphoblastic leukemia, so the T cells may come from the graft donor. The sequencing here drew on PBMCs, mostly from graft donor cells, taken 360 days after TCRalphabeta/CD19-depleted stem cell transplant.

The CDR3: CASSLSRYEQYF. CDR3 sequence (DNA): TGCGCCAGCAGCTTGTCTCGCTACGAGCAGTACTTC. The chain is built from TRBV5-1 and TRBJ2-7, with D unresolved. V was shortened by 1 base and J by 3 bases, with 5 bases between the two germline ends. The germline CDR1 and CDR2 sequences are SGHRS and YFSETQ. The CDR3 sequence is 12 residues long.